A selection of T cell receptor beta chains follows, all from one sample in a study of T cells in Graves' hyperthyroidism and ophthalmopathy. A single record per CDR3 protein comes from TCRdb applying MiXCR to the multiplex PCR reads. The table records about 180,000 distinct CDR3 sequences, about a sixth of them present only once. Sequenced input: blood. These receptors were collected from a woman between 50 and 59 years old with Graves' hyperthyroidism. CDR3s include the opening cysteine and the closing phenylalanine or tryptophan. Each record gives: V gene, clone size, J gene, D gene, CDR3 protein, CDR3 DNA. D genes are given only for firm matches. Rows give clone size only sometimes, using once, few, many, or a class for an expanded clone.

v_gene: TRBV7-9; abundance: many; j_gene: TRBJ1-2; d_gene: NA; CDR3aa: CASSYTGLNYGYTF; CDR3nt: TGTGCCAGCAGCTATACGGGCCTCAACTATGGCTACACCTTC
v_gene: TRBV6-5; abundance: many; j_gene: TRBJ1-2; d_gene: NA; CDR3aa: CASSYDRRVDGYTF; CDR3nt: TGTGCCAGCAGTTACGACCGGCGAGTGGATGGCTACACCTTC
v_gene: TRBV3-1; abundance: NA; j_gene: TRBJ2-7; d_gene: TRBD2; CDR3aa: CASSQPSGGAHEQYF; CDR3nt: TGTGCCAGCAGCCAGCCAAGCGGGGGGGCCCACGAGCAGTACTTC
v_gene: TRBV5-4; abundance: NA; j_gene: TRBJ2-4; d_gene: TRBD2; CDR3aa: CASTPAGFKNIQYF; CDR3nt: TGTGCCAGCACCCCAGCGGGGTTTAAAAACATTCAGTACTTC
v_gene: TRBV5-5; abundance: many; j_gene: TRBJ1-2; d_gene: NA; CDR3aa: CASSLVSGAGYTF; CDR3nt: TGTGCCAGCAGCTTGGTCTCAGGGGCTGGCTACACCTTC
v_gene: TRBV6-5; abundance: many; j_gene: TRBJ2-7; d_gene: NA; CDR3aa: CASSYVSGSYEQYF; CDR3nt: TGTGCCAGCAGTTACGTTTCAGGGAGCTACGAGCAGTACTTC
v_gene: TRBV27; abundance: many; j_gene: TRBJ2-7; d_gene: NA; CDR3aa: CASRPTRQGAYEQYF; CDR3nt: TGTGCCAGCAGACCGACTAGGCAGGGCGCCTACGAGCAGTACTTC
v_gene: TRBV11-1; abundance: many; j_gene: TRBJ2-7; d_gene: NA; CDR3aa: CASSVEHGQPEQYF; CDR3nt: TGTGCCAGCAGCGTAGAACACGGACAGCCCGAGCAGTACTTC
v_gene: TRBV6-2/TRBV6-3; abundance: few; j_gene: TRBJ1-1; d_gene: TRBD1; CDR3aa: CASSYFGTGNTEAFF; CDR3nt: TGTGCCAGCAGTTACTTTGGGACAGGGAACACTGAAGCTTTCTTT
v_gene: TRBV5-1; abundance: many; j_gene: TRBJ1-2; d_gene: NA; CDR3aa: CASSLAGIAYGYTF; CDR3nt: TGCGCCAGCAGCTTGGCCGGCATAGCATATGGCTACACCTTC
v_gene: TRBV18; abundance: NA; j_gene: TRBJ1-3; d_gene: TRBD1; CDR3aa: CASSPRGGDSSGNTIYF; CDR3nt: TGTGCCAGCTCGCCTCGTGGGGGGGACAGCTCTGGAAACACCATATATTTT
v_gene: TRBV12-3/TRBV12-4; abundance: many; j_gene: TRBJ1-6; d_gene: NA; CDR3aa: CASSQTGLSPPHF; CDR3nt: TGTGCCAGCAGTCAGACTGGACTGTCACCCCCCCACTTT
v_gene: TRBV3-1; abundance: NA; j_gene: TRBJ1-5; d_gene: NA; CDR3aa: CASSLTDSNQPQHF; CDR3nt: TGTGCCAGCAGCCTGACGGATAGCAATCAGCCCCAGCATTTT
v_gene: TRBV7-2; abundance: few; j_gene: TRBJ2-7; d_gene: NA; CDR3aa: CASSSVRTLYEQYF; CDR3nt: TGTGCCAGCAGCTCAGTGAGGACACTCTACGAGCAGTACTTC
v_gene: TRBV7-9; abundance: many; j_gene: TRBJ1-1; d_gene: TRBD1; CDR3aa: CASSLGLRDRGWDTEAFF; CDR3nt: TGTGCCAGCAGCTTAGGCCTCCGGGACAGGGGATGGGACACTGAAGCTTTCTTT
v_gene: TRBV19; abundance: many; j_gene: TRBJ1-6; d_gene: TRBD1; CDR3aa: CASSVTTGGNSPLHF; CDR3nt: TGTGCCAGTAGTGTCACGACAGGGGGCAATTCACCCCTCCACTTT
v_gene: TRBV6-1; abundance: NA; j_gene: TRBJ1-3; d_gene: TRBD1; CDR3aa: CASSEASGQSSGNTIYF; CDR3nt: TGTGCCAGCAGTGAAGCATCGGGACAGAGCTCTGGAAACACCATATATTTT
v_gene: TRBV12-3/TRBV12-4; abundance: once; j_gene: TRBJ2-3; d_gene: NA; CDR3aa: CASSPDLDTQYF; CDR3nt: TGTGCCAGCAGTCCAGACTTGGATACGCAGTATTTT
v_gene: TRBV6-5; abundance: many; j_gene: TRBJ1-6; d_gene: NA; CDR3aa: CASSYSGRSYNSPLHF; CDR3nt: TGTGCCAGCAGTTACTCGGGCAGGAGCTATAATTCACCCCTCCACTTT
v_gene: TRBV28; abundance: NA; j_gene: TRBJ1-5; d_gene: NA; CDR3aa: CASSLMAGDLQPQHF; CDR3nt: TGTGCCAGCAGTTTAATGGCAGGGGATCTTCAGCCCCAGCATTTT
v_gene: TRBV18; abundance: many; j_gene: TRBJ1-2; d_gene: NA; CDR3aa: CASSPEGGGGYTF; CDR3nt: TGTGCCAGCTCACCCGAAGGGGGAGGAGGCTACACCTTC
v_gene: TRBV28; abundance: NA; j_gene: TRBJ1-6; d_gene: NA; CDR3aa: CASSHEGSSYNSPLHF; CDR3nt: TGTGCCAGCAGTCACGAGGGAAGCTCCTATAATTCACCCCTCCACTTT
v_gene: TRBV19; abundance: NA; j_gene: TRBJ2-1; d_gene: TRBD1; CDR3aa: CASDRDRDANEQFF; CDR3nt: TGTGCCTCAGACCGGGACAGGGATGCCAATGAGCAGTTCTTC
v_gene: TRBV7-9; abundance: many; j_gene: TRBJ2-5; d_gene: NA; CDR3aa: CASRLVPQGIGETQYF; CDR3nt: TGTGCCAGCAGACTAGTCCCTCAGGGTATTGGAGAGACCCAGTACTTC
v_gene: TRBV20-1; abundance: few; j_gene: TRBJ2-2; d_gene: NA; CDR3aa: CSAREGVVGELFF; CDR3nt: TGCAGTGCTAGAGAAGGGGTTGTGGGGGAGCTGTTTTTT
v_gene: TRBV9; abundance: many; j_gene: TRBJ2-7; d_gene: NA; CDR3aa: CASSPMGGGPYEQYF; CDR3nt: TGTGCCAGCAGCCCTATGGGGGGCGGCCCCTACGAGCAGTACTTC
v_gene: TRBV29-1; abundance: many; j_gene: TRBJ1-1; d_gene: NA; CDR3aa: CSVDAGLNTEAFF; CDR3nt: TGCAGCGTTGATGCAGGGTTGAACACTGAAGCTTTCTTT
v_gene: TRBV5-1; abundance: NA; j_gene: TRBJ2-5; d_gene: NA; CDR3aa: CASSLAARETQYF; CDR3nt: TGCGCCAGCAGCTTGGCCGCGCGCGAGACCCAGTACTTC
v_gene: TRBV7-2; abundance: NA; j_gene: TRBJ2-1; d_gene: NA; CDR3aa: CASSLGDRGASGSYNEQFF; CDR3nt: TGTGCCAGCAGCTTAGGGGATCGGGGGGCGTCAGGCTCCTACAATGAGCAGTTCTTC
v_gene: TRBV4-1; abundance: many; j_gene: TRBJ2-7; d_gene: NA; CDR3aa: CASSQIVGVGYEQYF; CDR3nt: TGCGCCAGCAGCCAGATAGTCGGGGTCGGGTACGAGCAGTACTTC